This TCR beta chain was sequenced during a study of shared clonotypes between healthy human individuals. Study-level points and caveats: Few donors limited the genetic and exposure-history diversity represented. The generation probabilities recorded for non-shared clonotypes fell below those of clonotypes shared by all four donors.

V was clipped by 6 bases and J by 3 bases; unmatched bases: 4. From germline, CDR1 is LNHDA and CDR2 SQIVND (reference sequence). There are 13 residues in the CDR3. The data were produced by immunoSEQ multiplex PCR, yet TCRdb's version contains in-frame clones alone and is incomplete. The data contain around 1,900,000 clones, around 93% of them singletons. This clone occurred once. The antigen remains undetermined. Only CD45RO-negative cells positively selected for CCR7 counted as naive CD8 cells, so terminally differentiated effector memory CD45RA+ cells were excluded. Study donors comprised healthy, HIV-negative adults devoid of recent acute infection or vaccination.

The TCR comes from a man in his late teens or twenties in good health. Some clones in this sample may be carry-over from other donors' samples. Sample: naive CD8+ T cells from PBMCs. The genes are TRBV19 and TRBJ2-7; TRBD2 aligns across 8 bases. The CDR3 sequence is CASRVAGSYEQYF. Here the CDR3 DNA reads TGTGCCAGTAGGGTAGCGGGAAGCTACGAGCAGTACTTC.